These 27 T cell receptor beta chains came from one sample sequenced in a study of cytomegalovirus exposure and HLA in healthy donors. Only in-frame clones appear in the TCRdb table, and some are missing; sequencing was by immunoSEQ multiplex PCR. Among 59,000 or so clones listed, 89% were seen once. The sample consisted of PBMCs. The receptors here all came from a woman aged 18-29 years in good health and CMV-seronegative.

V and J are TRBV18 and TRBJ1-1; 8 bases fit TRBD1. CDR1 and CDR2 (germline): KGHSH, LQKENI. The J segment lost 6 bases and the V segment lost 2 bases, leaving 8 bases of the junction unmatched. The CDR3 totals 15 residues. The CDR3 region has the DNA TGTGCCAGCTCACCAAGGGATCAGGGGGCCGCTGAAGCTTTCTTT. Protein: CASSPRDQGAAEAFF.

The chain carries TRBV30 and TRBJ2-1; perhaps TRBD1 as D (6 bases). Germline CDR1 reads GTSNPN; CDR2 reads SVGIG (reference sequence). This CDR3 is 15 amino acids long. The germline V and J ends were trimmed by 6 bases and 5 bases, with 20 bases remaining between them. The CDR3 sequence is CACWTRTGHNNEQFF. Here the CDR3 DNA reads TGTGCCTGCTGGACGAGGACGGGACACAACAATGAGCAGTTCTTC.

V and J are TRBV11-2 and TRBJ2-1, with a tentative D call TRBD2 (5 bases). The CDR3 contains 12 residues. The germline V gene encodes CDR1 SGHAT and CDR2 FQNNGV. V was shortened by 5 bases and J by 6 bases, with 8 bases between the two germline ends. The CDR3 region has the DNA TGTGCCAGCAGCCACGGAGGCAATGAGCAGTTCTTC. It translates to CASSHGGNEQFF. The full variable domain, its missing parts supplied by reference TRBV11-2 and TRBJ2-1, is EAGVAQSPRYKIIEKRQSVAFWCNPISGHATLYWYQQILGQGPKLLIQFQNNGVVDDSQLPKDRFSAERLKGVDSTLKIQPAKLEDSAVYLCASSHGGNEQFFGPGTRLTVL.

This sequence joins TRBV11-2 and TRBJ2-1; 9 bases match TRBD2. This CDR3 is built from 16 residues. J lost 8 bases, V lost 4 bases, and 12 bases had no gene match. CDR1 and CDR2 (germline): SGHAT, FQNNGV. The CDR3 DNA sequence: TGTGCCAGCAGCTCCTCCGGGACTAGCAGGAGGGATGAGCAGTTCTTC. It is translated as CASSSSGTSRRDEQFF.

The rearrangement joins TRBV6-6 to TRBJ1-1; perhaps TRBD1 as D (6 bases). Germline values: CDR1 MNHNY, CDR2 SVGAGI (reference sequence). The V end lost 0 bases, the J end lost 6 bases, and 11 bases lay between the germline ends. There are 14 residues in the CDR3. The CDR3 bases are TGTGCCAGCAGTTACTCAGGGGGGGTGGCTGAAGCTTTCTTT. This encodes CASSYSGGVAEAFF.

The chain uses TRBV28 and TRBJ2-7; TRBD2 matches at 11 bases. The V segment lost 2 bases and the J segment 5 bases; nucleotides outside the gene matches: 5. Germline V lookup: CDR1 MDHEN, CDR2 SYDVKM. This CDR3 is built from 15 residues. CDR3 protein: CASSLSSGGAHEQYF. The CDR3 DNA reads TGTGCCAGCAGTTTAAGTAGCGGGGGGGCCCACGAGCAGTACTTC.

This clone was recorded once. The chain is built from TRBV4-1 and TRBJ1-3, with TRBD1 matching over 8 bases. After removal of 3 bases from V and 0 bases from J, the junction contained 4 bases not matched to a gene. This CDR3 region has 16 residues. In germline, CDR1 is MGHRA, CDR2 YSYEKL. Here the CDR3 reads CASSHVGQGSGNTIYF. For the CDR3, the DNA is TGCGCCAGCAGCCACGTAGGACAGGGCTCTGGAAACACCATATATTTT.

The chain combines TRBV4-1 with TRBJ2-7, with 7 bases identical to TRBD2. The CDR3 sequence is 15 residues long. Trimming cost V 3 bases and J 3 bases; bases outside gene matches: 8. Germline V gene data show CDR1 as MGHRA and CDR2 as YSYEKL. Here the CDR3 reads CASSQTRGGDYEQYF. The CDR3 DNA sequence: TGCGCCAGCAGCCAGACCCGGGGAGGGGACTACGAGCAGTACTTC.

The V and J genes are TRBV9 and TRBJ1-1; 8 nucleotides line up with TRBD1. Germline lookup yields CDR1 SGDLS and CDR2 YYNGEE. CDR3 length: 14 residues. J gave up 2 bases and V 2 bases, and 2 bases lay outside the gene matches. CDR3 sequence (DNA): TGTGCCAGCAGCGTTACAGGGGGTAACACTGAAGCTTTCTTT. Translated: CASSVTGGNTEAFF.

The chain links TRBV18 to TRBJ2-3; 9 nucleotides line up with TRBD2. CDR1 is KGHSH, CDR2 LQKENI, per germline. Trimming cost V 3 bases and J 4 bases; bases outside gene matches: 5. The CDR3 contains 15 residues. CDR3 amino acids: CASSPLAGASDTQYF. In nucleotides, the CDR3 is TGTGCCAGCTCACCGTTAGCGGGAGCTTCAGATACGCAGTATTTT.

The chain carries TRBV19 and TRBJ2-1; 8 bases align to TRBD2. J gave up 6 bases and V 8 bases, and 9 bases lay outside the gene matches. Germline V gene lookup returns CDR1 LNHDA and CDR2 SQIVND (reference sequence). The CDR3 runs 14 residues. This CDR3 reads CASSLPGLGNEQFF. In DNA form, the CDR3 reads TGTGCCAGTTCACTTCCGGGACTAGGCAATGAGCAGTTCTTC.

The chain recombines TRBV5-5 with TRBJ1-2, with 9 nucleotides matching TRBD1. The V segment lost 2 bases and the J segment 3 bases; nucleotides outside the gene matches: 8. The CDR3 length is 16 residues. The germline V gene encodes CDR1 SGHKS and CDR2 YYEKEE (reference sequence). CDR3 amino acids: CASSLQGAAGDYGYTF. Written as DNA, the CDR3 is TGTGCCAGCAGCTTACAGGGGGCAGCAGGAGACTATGGCTACACCTTC.

The CDR3 protein is CAISDPASGSEQYF. CDR3 nucleotide sequence: TGTGCCATCAGTGACCCCGCTAGCGGGAGCGAGCAGTACTTC. The gene calls are TRBV10-3 and TRBJ2-7; 10 positions match TRBD2. Trimming took 3 bases from V and 6 from J; bases not matched to a gene: 5. The CDR3 is 14 amino acids. The germline V gene has CDR1 ENHRY and CDR2 SYGVKD.

In nucleotides, the CDR3 is TGTGCCAGCAGCGTCGACATCAACCCCTACGAGCAGTACTTC. It is translated as CASSVDINPYEQYF. The chain carries TRBV9 and TRBJ2-7; D not certain. Germline CDR1 SGDLS, CDR2 YYNGEE. V lost 2 bases and J 2 bases, leaving 11 bases between the germline ends. The CDR3 totals 14 residues.

The chain couples TRBV20-1 to TRBJ2-5; TRBD2 agrees at 7 bases. The V segment lost 3 bases and the J segment 5 bases; nucleotides outside the gene matches: 0. Germline CDR1 is DFQATT and CDR2 is SNEGSKA (reference sequence). The CDR3 is made up of 11 amino acids. The CDR3 loop reads CSARGGETQYF. CDR3 in DNA: TGCAGTGCTAGGGGGGGGGAGACCCAGTACTTC.

J is TRBJ1-4 and V is TRBV4-3; no clear D. The CDR3 runs to 15 residues. The germline V and J ends were trimmed by 4 bases and 5 bases, with 14 bases remaining between them. Germline V CDR1 and CDR2: LGHNA, YSLEER. CDR3 DNA sequence: TGCGCCAGCAGCCCCCAGGATATCAGAAATGAAAAACTGTTTTTT. It yields the protein CASSPQDIRNEKLFF.

This clone was observed once. The V call is TRBV14, the J call TRBJ2-4; D gene uncertain. CDR3 length equals 13 residues. V gave up 0 bases and J gave up 6 bases, with 6 bases separating them. CDR1 is SGHDN and CDR2 is FVKESK in the germline V gene. CDR3 region: CASSQDLSNIQYF. In nucleotides, the CDR3 is TGTGCCAGCAGCCAAGATCTCTCAAACATTCAGTACTTC.

The chain couples TRBV28 to TRBJ2-2, with TRBD2 identical over 14 bases. CDR1 MDHEN and CDR2 SYDVKM come from the germline V gene. The CDR3 covers 16 residues. Germline trimming cut 4 bases from V and 6 bases from J; bases unmatched to any gene: 4. The CDR3 nucleotides are TGTGCCAGCAGTTCCGGGACTAGCGGGAGAGCCGGGGAGCTGTTTTTT. As protein: CASSSGTSGRAGELFF.

V and J are TRBV12-5 and TRBJ2-3; D ambiguous. Germline loops: CDR1 LGHNT, CDR2 FRNRAP. V lost 5 bases to trimming and J lost 3 bases, with 6 bases between them. This CDR3 is built from 12 residues. Here the CDR3 reads CASGDGTDTQYF. The CDR3 DNA sequence: TGTGCTAGTGGTGACGGGACAGATACGCAGTATTTT.

The chain employs TRBV6-1 and TRBJ2-5, with D unresolved. The germline V and J ends were trimmed by 1 base and 5 bases, with 11 bases remaining between them. Germline V CDR1 and CDR2: MNHNS, SASEGT. CDR3 size: 14 residues. The CDR3 is CASSEDRFTETQYF. The CDR3, as DNA: TGTGCCAGCAGTGAAGATCGGTTTACCGAGACCCAGTACTTC.

The genes are TRBV4-3 and TRBJ2-2; 12 positions agree with TRBD2. The ends lost 2 bases at V and 6 bases at J; junction bases unmatched: 7. This CDR3 has 17 residues. Germline loops: CDR1 LGHNA, CDR2 YSLEER. The CDR3 nucleotides are TGCGCCAGCAGCCAACCTGTTTCTAGCGGGAGGGCCGGGGAGCTGTTTTTT. Amino acids: CASSQPVSSGRAGELFF.

This clone was seen just once. The chain is built from TRBV7-2 and TRBJ2-3; no firm D call. CDR1 SGHTA and CDR2 FQGNSA come from the germline V gene. V was clipped by 5 bases and J by 5 bases, with 8 bases between them. The length of the CDR3 is 12 residues. CDR3 in amino acids: CASSPRLDTQYF. The CDR3 DNA follows: TGTGCCAGCAGCCCCCGTTTAGATACGCAGTATTTT.

The chain links TRBV27 to TRBJ2-1; D is perhaps TRBD1 (5 bases). The CDR3 consists of 12 residues. The V gene lost 2 bases and the J gene lost 6 bases, with 5 bases spanning the gap. The germline CDR1 and CDR2 sequences are MNHEY and SMNVEV (reference sequence). CDR3 sequence (DNA): TGTGCCAGCAGTTTACAGGGCAATGAGCAGTTCTTC. Its protein product is CASSLQGNEQFF.

The V gene is TRBV18, the J gene TRBJ2-1; 7 bases match TRBD2. This CDR3 is 15 amino acids long. Unmatched junction bases numbered 5, after V lost 3 bases and J lost 3 bases. Germline values: CDR1 KGHSH, CDR2 LQKENI. CDR3: CASSPWGGRYNEQFF. The CDR3 DNA reads as TGTGCCAGCTCACCGTGGGGGGGTCGCTACAATGAGCAGTTCTTC. The full variable domain, rest sourced from reference TRBV18 and TRBJ2-1, is NAGVMQNPRHLVRRRGQEARLRCSPMKGHSHVYWYRQLPEEGLKFMVYLQKENIIDESGMPKERFSAEFPKEGPSILRIQQVVRGDSAAYFCASSPWGGRYNEQFFGPGTRLTVL.

This chain joins TRBV7-6 and TRBJ2-1, with 13 bases lining up with TRBD2. The V and J ends lost 5 bases and 2 bases, in that order; junction bases with no gene match: 6. This CDR3 contains 17 residues. Germline V gene data show CDR1 as SGHVS and CDR2 as FNYEAQ. The chain's CDR3 is CASSPTSGGAAYNEQFF. CDR3 DNA sequence: TGTGCCAGCAGCCCAACTAGCGGGGGGGCCGCCTACAATGAGCAGTTCTTC.

V and J are TRBV29-1 and TRBJ2-7, with D maybe TRBD2 (6 bases). Germline CDR1 reads SQVTM; CDR2 reads ANQGSEA. This CDR3 is 13 amino acids long. V was pared by 7 bases and J by 2 bases, with 15 bases between. The CDR3 region has the DNA TGCAGCGCCTACGGCGGGACCACCTACGAGCAGTACTTC. Translation: CSAYGGTTYEQYF.

The chain uses TRBV4-3 and TRBJ2-2; 7 nucleotides align to TRBD1. Germline V gives CDR1 LGHNA, CDR2 YSLEER. The CDR3 is 15 amino acids. The V gene end was trimmed by 3 bases and the J gene end by 3 bases; junction bases not matched to a gene: 4. This CDR3 reads CASSHPGQDTGELFF. The DNA for the CDR3 is TGCGCCAGCAGCCATCCCGGACAGGACACCGGGGAGCTGTTTTTT.